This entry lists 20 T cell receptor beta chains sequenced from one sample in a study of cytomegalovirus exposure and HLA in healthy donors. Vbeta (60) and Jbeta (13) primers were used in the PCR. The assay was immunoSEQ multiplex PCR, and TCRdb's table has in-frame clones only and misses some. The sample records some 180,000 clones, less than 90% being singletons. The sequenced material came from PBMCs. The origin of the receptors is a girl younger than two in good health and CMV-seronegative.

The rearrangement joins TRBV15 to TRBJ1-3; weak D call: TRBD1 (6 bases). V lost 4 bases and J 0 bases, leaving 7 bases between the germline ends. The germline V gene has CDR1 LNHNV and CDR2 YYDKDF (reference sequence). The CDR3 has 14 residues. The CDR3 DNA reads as TGTGCCACCAGCAAACAGGGCTCTGGAAACACCATATATTTT. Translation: CATSKQGSGNTIYF.

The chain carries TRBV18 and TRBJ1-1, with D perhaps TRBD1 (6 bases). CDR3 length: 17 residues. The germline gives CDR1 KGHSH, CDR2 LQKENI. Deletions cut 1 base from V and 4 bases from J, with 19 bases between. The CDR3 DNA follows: TGTGCCAGCTCACCACTGGAGGTGGGGGCAGGTTTCACTGAAGCTTTCTTT. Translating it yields CASSPLEVGAGFTEAFF.

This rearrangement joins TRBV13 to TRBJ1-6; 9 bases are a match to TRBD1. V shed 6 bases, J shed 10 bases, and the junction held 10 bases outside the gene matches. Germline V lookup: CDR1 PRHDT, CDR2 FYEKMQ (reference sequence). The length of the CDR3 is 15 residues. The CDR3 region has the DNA TGTGCCAGCAGGTTTTTCGGGACAGGGAGATCACCCCTCCACTTT. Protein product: CASRFFGTGRSPLHF.

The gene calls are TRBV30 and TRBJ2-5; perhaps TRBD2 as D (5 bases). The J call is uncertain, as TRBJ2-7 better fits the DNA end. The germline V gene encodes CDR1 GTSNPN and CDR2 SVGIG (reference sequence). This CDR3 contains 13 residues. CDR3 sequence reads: CAWESGVGLEQYF. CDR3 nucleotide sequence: TGTGCCTGGGAATCCGGGGTAGGGCTCGAGCAGTACTTC.

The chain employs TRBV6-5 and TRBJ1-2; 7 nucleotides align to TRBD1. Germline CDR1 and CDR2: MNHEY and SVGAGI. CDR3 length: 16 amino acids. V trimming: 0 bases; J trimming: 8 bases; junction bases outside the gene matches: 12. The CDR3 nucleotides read TGTGCCAGCAGTTACTCGGCCTCAGGGGGAATGTCGGGCTACACCTTC. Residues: CASSYSASGGMSGYTF.

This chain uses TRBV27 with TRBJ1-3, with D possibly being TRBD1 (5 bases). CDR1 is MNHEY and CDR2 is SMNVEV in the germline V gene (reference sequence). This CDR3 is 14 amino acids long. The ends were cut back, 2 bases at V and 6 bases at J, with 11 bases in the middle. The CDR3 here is CASSLRQGANTIYF. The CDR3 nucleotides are TGTGCCAGCAGTTTACGGCAGGGTGCAAACACCATATATTTT.

As DNA, the CDR3 is TGCGCCAGCAGCCTAAATCACCGGGGAGACAATGAGCAGTTCTTC. Translation: CASSLNHRGDNEQFF. This sequence joins TRBV4-1 and TRBJ2-1; D may be TRBD2 (5 bases). CDR3 length: 15 amino acids. The germline V gene has CDR1 MGHRA and CDR2 YSYEKL. The V end was cut by 4 bases, the J end by 5 bases, with 15 bases between.

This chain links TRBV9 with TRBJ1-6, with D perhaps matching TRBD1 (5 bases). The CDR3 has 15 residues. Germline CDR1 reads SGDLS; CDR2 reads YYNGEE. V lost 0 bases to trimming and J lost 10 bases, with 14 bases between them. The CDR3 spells CASSVAGVVGSPLHF. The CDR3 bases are TGTGCCAGCAGCGTAGCGGGGGTCGTTGGGTCACCCCTCCACTTT.

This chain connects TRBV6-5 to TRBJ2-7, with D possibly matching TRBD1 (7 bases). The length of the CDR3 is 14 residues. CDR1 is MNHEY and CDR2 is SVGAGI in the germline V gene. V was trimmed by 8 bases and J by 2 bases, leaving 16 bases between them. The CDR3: CASGRRDSTYEQYF. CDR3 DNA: TGTGCCAGCGGCCGGCGGGACAGCACCTACGAGCAGTACTTC.

The CDR3 DNA reads TGTGCCAGCAGCTTAGGGCCGACCGGGGAGCTGTTTTTT. The encoded protein is CASSLGPTGELFF. The chain carries TRBV7-2 and TRBJ2-2; no clear D gene. The V end lost 1 base, the J end lost 5 bases, and 5 bases lay between the germline ends. CDR1 and CDR2 (germline): SGHTA, FQGNSA. The CDR3 has 13 amino acids.

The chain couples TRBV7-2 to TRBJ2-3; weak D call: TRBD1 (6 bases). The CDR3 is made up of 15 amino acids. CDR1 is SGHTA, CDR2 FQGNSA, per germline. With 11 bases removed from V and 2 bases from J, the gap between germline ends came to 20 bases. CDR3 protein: CASGSGQRATDTQYF. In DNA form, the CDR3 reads TGTGCCTCCGGGTCCGGACAGAGGGCCACAGATACGCAGTATTTT.

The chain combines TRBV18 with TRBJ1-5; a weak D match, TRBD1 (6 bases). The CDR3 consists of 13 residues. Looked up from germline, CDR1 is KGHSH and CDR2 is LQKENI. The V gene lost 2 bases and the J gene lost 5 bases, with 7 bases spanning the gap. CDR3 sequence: CASSPAGDQPQHF. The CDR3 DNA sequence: TGTGCCAGCTCACCAGCAGGGGATCAGCCCCAGCATTTT.

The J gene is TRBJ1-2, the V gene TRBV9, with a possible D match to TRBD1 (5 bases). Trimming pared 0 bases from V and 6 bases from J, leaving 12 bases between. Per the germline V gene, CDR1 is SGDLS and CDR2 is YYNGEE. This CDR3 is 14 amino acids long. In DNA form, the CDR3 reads TGTGCCAGCAGCGTAGGGCGACAGACACATGGCTACACCTTC. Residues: CASSVGRQTHGYTF.

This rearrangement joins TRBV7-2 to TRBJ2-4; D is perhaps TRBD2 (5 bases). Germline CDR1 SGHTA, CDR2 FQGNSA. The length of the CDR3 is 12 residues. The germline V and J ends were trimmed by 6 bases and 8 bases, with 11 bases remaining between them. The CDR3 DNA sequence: TGTGCCAGCAGAAATAGAGCGGACATTCAGTACTTC. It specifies CASRNRADIQYF.

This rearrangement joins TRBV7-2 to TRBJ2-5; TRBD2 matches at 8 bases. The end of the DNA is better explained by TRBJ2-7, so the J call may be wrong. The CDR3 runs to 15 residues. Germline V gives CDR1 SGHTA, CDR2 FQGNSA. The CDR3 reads CASSLGSGIAYEQYF. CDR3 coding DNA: TGTGCCAGCAGCTTAGGTAGCGGGATAGCGTACGAGCAGTACTTC.

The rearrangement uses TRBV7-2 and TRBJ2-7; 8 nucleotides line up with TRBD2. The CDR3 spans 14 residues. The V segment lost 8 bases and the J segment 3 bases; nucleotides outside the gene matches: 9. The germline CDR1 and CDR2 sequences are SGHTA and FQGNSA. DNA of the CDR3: TGTGCCAGCTCCCCGGCGGGGGGCCTCTACGAGCAGTACTTC. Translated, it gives CASSPAGGLYEQYF.

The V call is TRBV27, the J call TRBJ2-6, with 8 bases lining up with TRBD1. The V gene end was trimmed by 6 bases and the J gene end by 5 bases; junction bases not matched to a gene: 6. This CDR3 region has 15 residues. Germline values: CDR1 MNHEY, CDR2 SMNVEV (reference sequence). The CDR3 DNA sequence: TGTGCCAGCAGCGTAACAGGGGGTAGGGCCAACGTCCTGACTTTC. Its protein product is CASSVTGGRANVLTF.

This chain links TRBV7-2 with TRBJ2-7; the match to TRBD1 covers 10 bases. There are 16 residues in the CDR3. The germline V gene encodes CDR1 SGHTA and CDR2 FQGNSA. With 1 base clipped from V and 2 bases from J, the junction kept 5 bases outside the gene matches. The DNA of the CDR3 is TGTGCCAGCAGCTTAGACGGGACAGGGGCTACCTACGAGCAGTACTTC. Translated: CASSLDGTGATYEQYF.

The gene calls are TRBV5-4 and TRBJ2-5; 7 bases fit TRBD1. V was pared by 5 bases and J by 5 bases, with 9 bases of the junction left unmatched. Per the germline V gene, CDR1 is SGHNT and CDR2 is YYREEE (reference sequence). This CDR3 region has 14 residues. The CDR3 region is CASRPTGDRETQYF. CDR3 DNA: TGTGCCAGCAGGCCAACAGGGGACCGGGAGACCCAGTACTTC. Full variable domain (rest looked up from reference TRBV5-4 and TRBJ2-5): ETGVTQSPTHLIKTRGQQVTLRCSSQSGHNTVSWYQQALGQGPQFIFQYYREEENGRGNFPPRFSGLQFPNYSSELNVNALELDDSALYLCASRPTGDRETQYFGPGTRLLVL.

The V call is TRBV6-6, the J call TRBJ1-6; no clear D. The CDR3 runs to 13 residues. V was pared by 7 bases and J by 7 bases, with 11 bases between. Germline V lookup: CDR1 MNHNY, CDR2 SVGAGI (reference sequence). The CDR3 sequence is CASIGDNNSPLHF. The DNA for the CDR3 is TGTGCCAGCATAGGCGACAACAATTCACCCCTCCACTTT.